What follows are 27 T cell receptor beta chains derived from one specimen sequenced in a study of T cell responses to AZD1222 COVID-19 vaccine. Some clones are missing from TCRdb's copy, which holds only in-frame ones; the method was immunoSEQ multiplex PCR. The sample lists roughly 120,000 clones, about 90% occurring once. This specimen consisted of peripheral blood, obtained on day 0 of AZD1222 vaccination. The receptors originated from an adult in good health.

This clone occurred once. The rearrangement links TRBV28 to TRBJ1-2, with D unresolved. Looked up from germline, CDR1 is MDHEN and CDR2 is SYDVKM. The CDR3 extends over 13 amino acids. V shed 6 bases and J shed 8 bases, with 16 bases lying between them. CDR3 sequence (DNA): TGTGCCAGCAGAACCACGGGCTCGGGGGGCTACACCTTC. Residues: CASRTTGSGGYTF.

This chain connects TRBV5-5 to TRBJ2-6; D is unclear. V gave up 5 bases and J gave up 0 bases, with 6 bases separating them. The CDR3 has 14 residues. Germline V gene data show CDR1 as SGHKS and CDR2 as YYEKEE (reference sequence). CDR3 bases: TGTGCCAGCAGGCTGCTCTCTGGGGCCAACGTCCTGACTTTC. Its translation: CASRLLSGANVLTF.

V gene TRBV28 combines with J gene TRBJ1-1; D is perhaps TRBD1 (6 bases). The CDR3 covers 15 residues. Germline values: CDR1 MDHEN, CDR2 SYDVKM. V lost 3 bases to trimming and J lost 4 bases, with 15 bases between them. The CDR3 DNA sequence: TGTGCCAGCAGTTTCTTCACGGGGGCGAGCACTGAAGCTTTCTTT. Amino acids: CASSFFTGASTEAFF.

The chain joins TRBV7-8 to TRBJ2-7; possible D gene TRBD1, 6 bases. Trimming took off 7 bases at V and 5 bases at J, with 12 bases between the two ends. The CDR3 spans 12 residues. Germline CDR1 SGHVS, CDR2 FQNEAQ. CDR3 sequence: CASTKQGHEQYF. In DNA form, the CDR3 reads TGTGCCAGCACCAAACAGGGTCACGAGCAGTACTTC.

V usage is TRBV28 and J usage is TRBJ1-6; maybe TRBD1 (5 bases). V gave up 3 bases and J gave up 2 bases, with 8 bases separating them. Germline V gene lookup returns CDR1 MDHEN and CDR2 SYDVKM. CDR3 length equals 15 residues. CDR3 sequence: CASSFQGTYNSPLHF. In nucleotides, the CDR3 is TGTGCCAGCAGTTTCCAGGGAACCTATAATTCACCCCTCCACTTT.

The chain links TRBV4-1 to TRBJ2-1; TRBD1 matches at 10 bases. V dropped 1 base and J dropped 8; count of bases not matched to a gene: 11. The CDR3 runs 17 residues. The germline gives CDR1 MGHRA, CDR2 YSYEKL. The CDR3 DNA reads as TGCGCCAGCAGCCAAGTATCGACCGGGACAGGGGAGGATGAGCAGTTCTTC. It is translated as CASSQVSTGTGEDEQFF.

This sequence joins TRBV5-6 and TRBJ1-1; D is possibly TRBD1 (6 bases). Germline V gene sequence: CDR1 SGHDT, CDR2 YYEEEE. This CDR3 is 13 amino acids long. Trimming removed 4 bases from V and 4 bases from J, with 11 bases in between. CDR3 sequence (DNA): TGTGCCAGCAGCCCCGGACAGAGCACTGAAGCTTTCTTT. Protein product: CASSPGQSTEAFF.

This clone was counted ten times or more. The rearrangement joins TRBV9 to TRBJ2-2; D unclear. This CDR3 has 12 residues. V was clipped by 4 bases and J by 4 bases, with 5 bases between them. Germline V gene lookup returns CDR1 SGDLS and CDR2 YYNGEE. CDR3 in DNA: TGTGCCAGCAGCCTAGGCACCGGGGAGCTGTTTTTT. Translating gives CASSLGTGELFF.

J is TRBJ2-1 and V is TRBV24-1; D ambiguous. This CDR3 is 13 amino acids long. Germline-derived CDR1 and CDR2 are KGHDR and SFDVKD. With 4 bases removed from V and 5 bases from J, the gap between germline ends came to 8 bases. CDR3: CATSEQLNNEQFF. The DNA for the CDR3 is TGTGCCACCAGTGAGCAATTAAACAATGAGCAGTTCTTC.

This clone was detected only a few times. The V gene is TRBV5-1, the J gene TRBJ2-1; 9 bases agree with TRBD2. Germline-derived CDR1 and CDR2 are SGHRS and YFSETQ. J lost 2 bases, V lost 7 bases, and 7 bases had no gene match. The CDR3 runs to 15 residues. This CDR3 reads CASRMSGGTYNEQFF. CDR3 DNA sequence: TGCGCCAGCCGGATGAGCGGGGGGACCTACAATGAGCAGTTCTTC.

V is TRBV5-4 and J is TRBJ1-2, with D possibly being TRBD1 (6 bases). This CDR3 is built from 15 residues. Germline loops: CDR1 SGHNT, CDR2 YYREEE (reference sequence). V lost 2 bases, J lost 4 bases, and 15 bases lay in between. The CDR3 protein is CASSFGDRRAYGYTF. The CDR3 DNA is TGTGCCAGCAGCTTTGGAGACAGGCGTGCCTATGGCTACACCTTC.

The chain is built from TRBV7-9 and TRBJ2-3; D ambiguous. This CDR3 is 14 amino acids long. V lost 1 base to trimming and J lost 7 bases, with 12 bases between them. Germline CDR1 and CDR2: SEHNR and FQNEAQ (reference sequence). The CDR3 region has the DNA TGTGCCAGCAGCTTAGAGATGGTGGGGAATACGCAGTATTTT. It specifies CASSLEMVGNTQYF.

The chain employs TRBV28 and TRBJ2-3; 7 positions agree with TRBD2. The CDR3 length is 16 residues. Germline CDR1 MDHEN, CDR2 SYDVKM. J lost 0 bases, V lost 4 bases, and 7 bases had no gene match. The CDR3 coding sequence is TGTGCCAGCAGTTCCTTGGGAGGGGAAAGCACAGATACGCAGTATTTT. This encodes CASSSLGGESTDTQYF.

J is TRBJ2-5 and V is TRBV11-3, with TRBD1 identical over 7 bases. The junction had 1 base not matched to a gene; V was cut back by 5 bases and J by 1 base. Germline lookup yields CDR1 SGHNT and CDR2 YENEEA. The CDR3 runs to 13 residues. The CDR3 nucleotides are TGTGCCAGCAGCCGACAGGGCCAAGAGACCCAGTACTTC. Translation gives CASSRQGQETQYF.

This chain connects TRBV4-1 to TRBJ1-1; possibly TRBD1 for D (6 bases). Germline CDR1 and CDR2: MGHRA and YSYEKL. V lost 0 bases, J lost 1 base, and 15 bases lay in between. This CDR3 is 17 amino acids long. The CDR3 loop is CASSQEYVGASNTEAFF. CDR3 coding DNA: TGCGCCAGCAGCCAAGAATATGTGGGGGCGTCGAACACTGAAGCTTTCTTT.

In this sample, this clone turned up a few times. The gene calls are TRBV5-1 and TRBJ1-1; unclear D gene. Germline V gene data show CDR1 as SGHRS and CDR2 as YFSETQ. This CDR3 is 16 amino acids long. Trimming shortened V by 4 bases and J by 0 bases, and 16 bases separated the two germline ends. The DNA for the CDR3 is TGCGCCAGCAGCGCCTTCGGACTTAACATGAACACTGAAGCTTTCTTT. Translating it yields CASSAFGLNMNTEAFF. The variable domain in full, completed from reference TRBV5-1 and TRBJ1-1, reads KAGVTQTPRYLIKTRGQQVTLSCSPISGHRSVSWYQQTPGQGLQFLFEYFSETQRNKGNFPGRFSGRQFSNSRSEMNVSTLELGDSALYLCASSAFGLNMNTEAFFGQGTRLTVV.

The genes are TRBV7-8 and TRBJ1-5; D not certain. Trimming shortened V by 6 bases and J by 0 bases, and 21 bases separated the two germline ends. In germline, CDR1 is SGHVS, CDR2 FQNEAQ. The CDR3 spans 18 residues. As DNA, the CDR3 is TGTGCCAGCAGACGGAGCTCCGACGGATTTTATAGCAATCAGCCCCAGCATTTT. Encoded protein: CASRRSSDGFYSNQPQHF.

The chain carries TRBV7-8 and TRBJ2-5; the D gene is possibly TRBD1 (6 bases). V gave up 3 bases and J gave up 5 bases, with 13 bases separating them. Germline-derived CDR1 and CDR2 are SGHVS and FQNEAQ. This CDR3 has 14 residues. The CDR3 nucleotides are TGTGCCAGCAGCTTCTATGGGGGCCCGGAGACCCAGTACTTC. This gives the protein CASSFYGGPETQYF.

The rearrangement joins TRBV5-8 to TRBJ1-1; 8 nucleotides match TRBD1. This CDR3 comprises 15 residues. Per germline, CDR1 SGHTS and CDR2 YDEGEE. V lost 0 bases and J lost 1; bases outside the gene matches: 2. The CDR3 DNA reads as TGTGCCAGCAGCTTGGCCAGGGGGCGGAACACTGAAGCTTTCTTT. This translates into CASSLARGRNTEAFF. Full variable domain (outside the CDR3, taken from reference TRBV5-8 and TRBJ1-1): EAGVTQSPTHLIKTRGQQATLRCSPISGHTSVYWYQQALGLGLQFLLWYDEGEERNRGNFPPRFSGRQFPNYSSELNVNALELEDSALYLCASSLARGRNTEAFFGQGTRLTVV.

The chain has TRBV28 and TRBJ1-6; no firm D call. The germline V gene has CDR1 MDHEN and CDR2 SYDVKM. CDR3 length: 15 residues. V was clipped by 11 bases and J by 0 bases, with 14 bases between them. The CDR3 reads CAAQEFSSYNSPLHF. Here the CDR3 DNA reads TGTGCCGCCCAGGAGTTCAGCTCCTATAATTCACCCCTCCACTTT.

The V call is TRBV3-1 (or the pseudogene TRBV3-2), the J call TRBJ1-5; 8 nucleotides align to TRBD1. Trimming cost V 3 bases and J 9 bases; bases outside gene matches: 7. CDR1 LGHDT and CDR2 YNNKEL come from the germline V gene (reference sequence). The CDR3 totals 14 residues. The DNA of the CDR3 is TGTGCCAGCAGCCACGGACAGGGCCTTCGGCCCCAGCATTTT. This encodes CASSHGQGLRPQHF.

The chain has TRBV29-1 and TRBJ2-3, with D unclear. V was trimmed by 2 bases and J by 2 bases, leaving 8 bases between them. CDR3 length: 13 amino acids. Germline V gene data show CDR1 as SQVTM and CDR2 as ANQGSEA. CDR3 bases: TGCAGCGTTGAACGGCAGACCACAGATACGCAGTATTTT. This sequence encodes CSVERQTTDTQYF.

The chain recombines TRBV5-1 with TRBJ1-4, with D possibly TRBD1 on 5 matching bases. With 0 bases removed from V and 7 bases from J, the gap between germline ends came to 7 bases. Germline V lookup: CDR1 SGHRS, CDR2 YFSETQ. The CDR3 totals 13 residues. The CDR3 here is CASSLGGGEKLFF. CDR3 coding DNA: TGCGCCAGCAGCTTGGGTGGGGGTGAAAAACTGTTTTTT.

The V call is TRBV3-1 (or the pseudogene TRBV3-2), the J call TRBJ2-2; 8 bases agree with TRBD2. The trim removed 0 bases at V and 3 bases at J, leaving 6 bases unmatched. This CDR3 contains 17 residues. Germline V lookup: CDR1 LGHDT, CDR2 YNNKEL (reference sequence). DNA of the CDR3: TGTGCCAGCAGCCAAGAGGGAAAACTAGCGGACACCGGGGAGCTGTTTTTT. This gives the protein CASSQEGKLADTGELFF.

The rearrangement links TRBV29-1 to TRBJ2-7; D may be TRBD2 (6 bases). The V gene lost 0 bases and the J gene lost 0 bases, with 12 bases spanning the gap. This CDR3 is built from 15 residues. Germline V gene sequence: CDR1 SQVTM, CDR2 ANQGSEA. CDR3 in DNA: TGCAGCGTTGAAGATCTCCGGGGGAGCTCCTACGAGCAGTACTTC. The encoded protein is CSVEDLRGSSYEQYF.

The V call is TRBV28, the J call TRBJ2-5, with D tentatively TRBD2 (5 bases). The CDR3 is 12 residues long. The germline CDR1 and CDR2 sequences are MDHEN and SYDVKM. V was shortened by 4 bases and J by 6 bases, with 9 bases between the two germline ends. In DNA, the CDR3 is TGTGCCAGCAGTTCGGGGTGGCAGACCCAGTACTTC. Its translation: CASSSGWQTQYF.

The CDR3 region is CASSEDSQETQYF. CDR3 bases: TGTGCCAGCAGTGAGGACAGCCAAGAGACCCAGTACTTC. The chain recombines TRBV9 with TRBJ2-5; tentative D call: TRBD1 (6 bases). In germline, CDR1 is SGDLS, CDR2 YYNGEE. This CDR3 has 13 amino acids. V was pared by 5 bases and J by 1 base, with 9 bases between. The full variable domain, rest sourced from reference TRBV9 and TRBJ2-5, is DSGVTQTPKHLITATGQRVTLRCSPRSGDLSVYWYQQSLDQGLQFLIQYYNGEERAKGNILERFSAQQFPDLHSELNLSSLELGDSALYFCASSEDSQETQYFGPGTRLLVL.